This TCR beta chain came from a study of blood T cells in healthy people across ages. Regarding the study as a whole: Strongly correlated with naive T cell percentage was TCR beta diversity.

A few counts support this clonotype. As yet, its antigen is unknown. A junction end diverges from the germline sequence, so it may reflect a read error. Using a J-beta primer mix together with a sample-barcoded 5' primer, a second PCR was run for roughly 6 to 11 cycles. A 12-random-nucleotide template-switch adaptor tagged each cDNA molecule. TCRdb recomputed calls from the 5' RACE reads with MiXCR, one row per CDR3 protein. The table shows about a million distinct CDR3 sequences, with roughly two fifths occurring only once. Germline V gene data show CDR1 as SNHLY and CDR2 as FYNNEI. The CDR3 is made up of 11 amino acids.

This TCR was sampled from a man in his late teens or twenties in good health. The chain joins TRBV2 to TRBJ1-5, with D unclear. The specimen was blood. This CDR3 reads CASSQAGPQHF. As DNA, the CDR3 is TGTGCCAGCAGTCAAGCGGGGCCCCAGCATTTT.